Listed here are 22 T cell receptor beta chains from one sample, sequenced in a study of blood T cell repertoires in COVID-19. TCRdb's copy holds only in-frame clones and misses some; the assay was immunoSEQ multiplex PCR. Here the sample spans fewer than 85,000 clones, over 65% being singletons. Source material: peripheral blood. All receptors come from a human donor with acute or convalescent COVID-19. The donor label of this sample is uncertain.

V usage is TRBV28 and J usage is TRBJ2-1; TRBD2 matches at 12 bases. The V gene's germline CDR1 is MDHEN and CDR2 SYDVKM. The V and J ends lost 6 bases and 6 bases, in that order; junction bases with no gene match: 6. This CDR3 is built from 15 residues. The CDR3 DNA is TGTGCCAGCAGGGCTAGCGGGAGGGCCTTCAATGAGCAGTTCTTC. This codes for CASRASGRAFNEQFF.

The chain uses TRBV5-6 and TRBJ2-7, with 7 bases lining up with TRBD2. The CDR3 extends over 15 amino acids. V shed 3 bases and J 3 bases; nucleotides not matched to a gene: 9. Germline V gene sequence: CDR1 SGHDT, CDR2 YYEEEE. This chain's CDR3 is CASSSLKRGYYEQYV. CDR3 DNA sequence: TGTGCCAGCAGCTCCTTAAAGCGGGGATACTACGAGCAGTACGTC.

CDR3 nucleotide sequence: TGTGCCAGCTCGCCCTATTCACTGTCGGGGGGACCTAATGAAAAACTGTTTTTT. Its translation: CASSPYSLSGGPNEKLFF. This chain joins TRBV18 and TRBJ1-4; weak D call: TRBD1 (5 bases). The CDR3 length is 18 residues. In germline, CDR1 is KGHSH, CDR2 LQKENI. Between the trimmed V and J ends, which lost 6 bases and 3 bases, there was a span of 23 bases.

This clone appeared a few times. This chain connects TRBV10-3 to TRBJ2-7, with 8 bases that match TRBD2. This CDR3 has 14 amino acids. CDR1 is ENHRY, CDR2 SYGVKD, per germline. The J segment lost 3 bases and the V segment lost 7 bases, leaving 8 bases of the junction unmatched. CDR3 in amino acids: CAITQAGEGYEQYF. DNA of the CDR3: TGTGCCATCACTCAAGCGGGAGAGGGCTACGAGCAGTACTTC.

The chain employs TRBV28 and TRBJ1-2; no definite D call. This CDR3 comprises 15 residues. Germline V gene lookup returns CDR1 MDHEN and CDR2 SYDVKM. V was cut by 3 bases and J by 6 bases, with 17 bases left in between. CDR3 amino acids: CASSLVFEGGHGYTF. The CDR3 nucleotides read TGTGCCAGCAGTTTGGTATTTGAGGGAGGACATGGCTACACCTTC.

This sequence joins TRBV12-3 or TRBV12-4 and TRBJ1-1; D is perhaps TRBD1 (5 bases). Trimming removed 5 bases from V and 4 bases from J, with 11 bases in between. The CDR3 is 13 amino acids. The chain's CDR3 is CASSLGLGTEAFF. CDR3 bases: TGTGCCAGCAGTCTGGGACTGGGCACTGAAGCTTTCTTT.

V gene TRBV3-1 (or the pseudogene TRBV3-2) combines with J gene TRBJ1-4; no clear D gene. V gave up 2 bases and J gave up 6 bases, with 13 bases separating them. This CDR3 has 15 amino acids. The germline V gene encodes CDR1 LGHDT and CDR2 YNNKEL (reference sequence). The CDR3 spells CASSQRGLGHEKLFF. As DNA, the CDR3 is TGTGCCAGCAGCCAACGGGGTCTTGGGCATGAAAAACTGTTTTTT.

The J gene is TRBJ2-5, the V gene TRBV5-1; D ambiguous. With 0 bases removed from V and 3 bases from J, the gap between germline ends came to 12 bases. The CDR3 is made up of 15 amino acids. The V gene's germline CDR1 is SGHRS and CDR2 YFSETQ. The CDR3 loop reads CASSLGSQAKETQYF. The CDR3 nucleotides read TGCGCCAGCAGCTTGGGAAGCCAAGCGAAAGAGACCCAGTACTTC.

The chain combines TRBV5-1 with TRBJ2-1, with 8 bases fitting TRBD1. This CDR3 is 15 amino acids long. J gave up 5 bases and V 0 bases, and 4 bases lay outside the gene matches. Per the germline V gene, CDR1 is SGHRS and CDR2 is YFSETQ. CDR3 in DNA: TGCGCCAGCAGCTTGGAGGGACAGGTAAACAATGAGCAGTTCTTC. Translated: CASSLEGQVNNEQFF. The whole variable domain, remainder taken from reference TRBV5-1 and TRBJ2-1, is KAGVTQTPRYLIKTRGQQVTLSCSPISGHRSVSWYQQTPGQGLQFLFEYFSETQRNKGNFPGRFSGRQFSNSRSEMNVSTLELGDSALYLCASSLEGQVNNEQFFGPGTRLTVL.

Details on this clone: The identical CDR3 is also encoded by other nucleotide sequences in the sample. V usage is TRBV5-1 and J usage is TRBJ1-1, with D maybe TRBD1 (6 bases). Germline loops: CDR1 SGHRS, CDR2 YFSETQ. The CDR3 extends over 13 amino acids. V was shortened by 0 bases and J by 5 bases, with 8 bases between the two germline ends. The CDR3 DNA follows: TGCGCCAGCAGCTTGGAAGGGGGAACTGAAGCTTTCTTT. Its protein product is CASSLEGGTEAFF.

The chain couples TRBV5-5 to TRBJ2-3; 9 nucleotides match TRBD1. The CDR3 consists of 14 residues. V lost 4 bases and J lost 6; bases outside the gene matches: 6. The germline CDR1 and CDR2 sequences are SGHKS and YYEKEE (reference sequence). In DNA form, the CDR3 reads TGTGCCAGCAGCCCGGGACAGGGAAGGGATACGCAGTATTTT. Protein product: CASSPGQGRDTQYF. Complete variable domain (other parts from reference TRBV5-5 and TRBJ2-3): DAGVTQSPTHLIKTRGQQVTLRCSPISGHKSVSWYQQVLGQGPQFIFQYYEKEERGRGNFPDRFSARQFPNYSSELNVNALLLGDSALYLCASSPGQGRDTQYFGPGTRLTVL.

The chain couples TRBV28 to TRBJ2-3; 7 bases are a match to TRBD1. V was clipped by 6 bases and J by 2 bases; unmatched bases: 8. The germline CDR1 and CDR2 sequences are MDHEN and SYDVKM. This CDR3 is 15 amino acids long. The CDR3: CASRVPGQPTDTQYF. The CDR3 DNA reads as TGTGCCAGCAGGGTCCCGGGACAGCCCACAGATACGCAGTATTTT.

The V and J genes are TRBV29-1 and TRBJ2-7, with D possibly matching TRBD2 (5 bases). Trimming cost V 1 base and J 1 base, with 8 bases left between them. The length of the CDR3 is 13 residues. CDR1 is SQVTM, CDR2 ANQGSEA, per germline. The CDR3 nucleotides read TGCAGCGTTGAAGGCGGAGGTTCCTACGAGCAGTACTTC. Translating it yields CSVEGGGSYEQYF.

This clone appeared a few times. The chain combines TRBV10-2 with TRBJ1-2; D is undetermined. The CDR3 totals 14 residues. Germline loops: CDR1 WSHSY, CDR2 SAAADI. The V and J ends lost 3 bases and 2 bases respectively, with 10 bases between them. CDR3 bases: TGCGCCAGCAGTGAAGCGGTAGGCAACTATGGCTACACCTTC. Translated: CASSEAVGNYGYTF.

The chain recombines TRBV11-2 with TRBJ1-4; unclear D gene. Germline CDR1 and CDR2: SGHAT and FQNNGV. The CDR3 covers 14 residues. Between the trimmed V and J ends, which lost 5 bases and 4 bases, there was a span of 11 bases. The CDR3 loop is CASSDRRVNEKLFF. The CDR3 coding sequence is TGTGCCAGCAGCGACCGGAGGGTTAATGAAAAACTGTTTTTT.

Only one count was recorded for this clone. This chain links TRBV5-1 with TRBJ1-1; D perhaps matches TRBD1 (6 bases). The ends were cut back, 0 bases at V and 5 bases at J, with 14 bases in the middle. Germline V gives CDR1 SGHRS, CDR2 YFSETQ. The CDR3 length is 15 residues. The CDR3 coding sequence is TGCGCCAGCAGCTTGGTCCTCAAGGGGGGGACTGAAGCTTTCTTT. This encodes CASSLVLKGGTEAFF.

The chain carries TRBV2 and TRBJ2-2, with D perhaps TRBD1 (6 bases). V was trimmed by 5 bases and J by 4 bases, leaving 11 bases between them. The CDR3 sequence is 14 residues long. Germline V gene data show CDR1 as SNHLY and CDR2 as FYNNEI. CDR3 sequence (DNA): TGTGCCAGCAGTAACTACAGGGCCACCGGGGAGCTGTTTTTT. This codes for CASSNYRATGELFF.

As concerns this clone: One end of the junction varies from germline; a read error may be responsible. This chain joins TRBV7-2 and TRBJ1-2; the D gene is possibly TRBD1 (5 bases). CDR3 size: 14 residues. Germline V gives CDR1 SGHTA, CDR2 FQGNSA. This CDR3 is CASRLGRGDWGYTF. CDR3 DNA: TGTGCCAGCCGCTTGGGGCGGGGGGATTGGGGCTACACCTTC.

The chain recombines TRBV9 with TRBJ2-5, with a possible D match to TRBD2 (7 bases). The germline V gene has CDR1 SGDLS and CDR2 YYNGEE. V shed 4 bases and J shed 5 bases, with 15 bases lying between them. There are 14 residues in the CDR3. Written as DNA, the CDR3 is TGTGCCAGCAGCCCCCCGGGGGGCCGGGAGACCCAGTACTTC. Amino acids: CASSPPGGRETQYF.

This clone was counted between two and nine times. The rearrangement uses TRBV16 and TRBJ1-3; 8 nucleotides align to TRBD1. The germline V gene encodes CDR1 KGHSY and CDR2 FQNENV. This CDR3 has 15 amino acids. The J segment lost 4 bases and the V segment lost 0 bases, leaving 2 bases of the junction unmatched. The CDR3 protein is CASSQSPGGGNTIYF. The CDR3 DNA reads TGTGCCAGCAGCCAATCCCCAGGGGGCGGAAACACCATATATTTT.

The rearrangement uses TRBV19 and TRBJ2-3; 9 bases match TRBD1. The CDR3 runs to 15 residues. J lost 3 bases, V lost 4 bases, and 5 bases had no gene match. Germline loops: CDR1 LNHDA, CDR2 SQIVND (reference sequence). CDR3 loop: CASSTPGQGTDTQYF. The CDR3 DNA follows: TGTGCCAGTAGTACGCCGGGACAGGGAACAGATACGCAGTATTTT. The full variable domain, with the rest looked up from reference TRBV19 and TRBJ2-3, is DGGITQSPKYLFRKEGQNVTLSCEQNLNHDAMYWYRQDPGQGLRLIYYSQIVNDFQKGDIAEGYSVSREKKESFPLTVTSAQKNPTAFYLCASSTPGQGTDTQYFGPGTRLTVL.

The CDR3 is CASSVGQGVTGELFF. The CDR3 DNA is TGTGCCAGCAGCGTAGGACAGGGGGTCACCGGGGAGCTGTTTTTT. V usage is TRBV2 and J usage is TRBJ2-2, with 10 bases matching TRBD1. Germline V gene data show CDR1 as SNHLY and CDR2 as FYNNEI. The CDR3 runs 15 residues. V trimming: 6 bases; J trimming: 4 bases; junction bases outside the gene matches: 5.